This T cell receptor beta chain is from a study of beta chain features in type 1 diabetes. The germline CDR1 and CDR2 sequences are SGHRS and YFSETQ. V gave up 0 bases and J gave up 6 bases, with 12 bases separating them. The CDR3 is made up of 15 amino acids. TCRB transcripts that were expressed got sequenced, as all of the isolated RNA had been reverse transcribed. Naive, central memory and regulatory T cell samples averaged roughly 3.4 million immunoSEQ reads each. TCRdb keeps only in-frame clones here, not all; method: immunoSEQ multiplex PCR. The profile shows hundreds of thousands of clones, roughly 16% of them singletons. This clone has a handful of counts.

Sequencing was done on a sample of naive CD4+ T cells from blood. The chain has TRBV5-1 and TRBJ1-4; perhaps TRBD1 as D (5 bases). The receptor was derived from a man aged 18 to 29 in good health. CDR3 sequence (DNA): TGCGCCAGCAGCTTGGAGAGGGGCGGGTATGAAAAACTGTTTTTT. Its translation: CASSLERGGYEKLFF. Full variable domain (remainder filled in from reference TRBV5-1 and TRBJ1-4): KAGVTQTPRYLIKTRGQQVTLSCSPISGHRSVSWYQQTPGQGLQFLFEYFSETQRNKGNFPGRFSGRQFSNSRSEMNVSTLELGDSALYLCASSLERGGYEKLFFGSGTQLSVL.